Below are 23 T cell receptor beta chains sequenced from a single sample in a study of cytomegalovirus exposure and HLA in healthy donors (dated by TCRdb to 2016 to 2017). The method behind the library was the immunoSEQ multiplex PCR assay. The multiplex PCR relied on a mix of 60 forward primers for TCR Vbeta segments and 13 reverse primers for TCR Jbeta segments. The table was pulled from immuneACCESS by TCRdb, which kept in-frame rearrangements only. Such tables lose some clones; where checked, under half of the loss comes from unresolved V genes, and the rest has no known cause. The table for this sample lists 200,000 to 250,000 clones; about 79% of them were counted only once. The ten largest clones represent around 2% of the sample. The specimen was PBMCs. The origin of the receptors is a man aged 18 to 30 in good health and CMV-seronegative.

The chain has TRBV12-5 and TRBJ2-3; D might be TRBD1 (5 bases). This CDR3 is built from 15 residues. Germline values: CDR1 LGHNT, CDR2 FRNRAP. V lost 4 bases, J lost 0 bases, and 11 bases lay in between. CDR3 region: CASGSGAASTDTQYF. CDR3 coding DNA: TGTGCTAGTGGTTCTGGGGCGGCTAGCACAGATACGCAGTATTTT.

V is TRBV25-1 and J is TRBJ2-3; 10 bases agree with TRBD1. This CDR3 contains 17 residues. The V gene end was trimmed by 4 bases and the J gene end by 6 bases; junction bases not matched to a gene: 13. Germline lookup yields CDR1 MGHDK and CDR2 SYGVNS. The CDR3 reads CASSGQGARSLGDTQYF. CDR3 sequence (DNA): TGTGCCAGCAGTGGACAGGGGGCGAGGAGTCTGGGCGATACGCAGTATTTT.

The CDR3 DNA sequence: TGTGCCAGCAGCCCCGGGACAGGGGGCCACAATGAGCAGTTCTTC. Its translation is CASSPGTGGHNEQFF. The genes are TRBV7-3 and TRBJ2-1; 12 bases match TRBD1. V dropped 5 bases and J dropped 5; count of bases not matched to a gene: 4. CDR1 is SGHTA, CDR2 FQGTGA, per germline. The CDR3 spans 15 residues.

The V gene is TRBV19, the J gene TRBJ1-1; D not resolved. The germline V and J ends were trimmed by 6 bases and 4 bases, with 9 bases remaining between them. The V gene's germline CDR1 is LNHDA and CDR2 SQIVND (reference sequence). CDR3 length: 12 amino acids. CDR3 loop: CASSAGFTEAFF. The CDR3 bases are TGTGCCAGTAGCGCAGGTTTCACTGAAGCTTTCTTT.

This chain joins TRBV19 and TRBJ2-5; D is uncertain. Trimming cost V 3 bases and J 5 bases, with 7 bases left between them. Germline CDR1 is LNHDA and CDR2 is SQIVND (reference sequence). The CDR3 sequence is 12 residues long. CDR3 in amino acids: CASSMEWETQYF. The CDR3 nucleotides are TGTGCCAGTAGTATGGAGTGGGAGACCCAGTACTTC.

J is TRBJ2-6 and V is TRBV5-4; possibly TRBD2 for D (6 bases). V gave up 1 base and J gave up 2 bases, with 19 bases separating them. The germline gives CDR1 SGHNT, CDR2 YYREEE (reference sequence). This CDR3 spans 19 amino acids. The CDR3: CASSLRRAGLKAGANVLTF. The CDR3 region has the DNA TGTGCCAGCAGCTTGAGAAGGGCGGGGCTGAAGGCTGGGGCCAACGTCCTGACTTTC.

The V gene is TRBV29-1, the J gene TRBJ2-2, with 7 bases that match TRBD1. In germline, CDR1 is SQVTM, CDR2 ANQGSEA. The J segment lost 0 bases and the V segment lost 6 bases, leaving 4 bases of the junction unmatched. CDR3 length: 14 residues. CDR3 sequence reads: CSVAGGPNTGELFF. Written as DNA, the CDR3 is TGCAGCGTGGCAGGGGGTCCGAACACCGGGGAGCTGTTTTTT.

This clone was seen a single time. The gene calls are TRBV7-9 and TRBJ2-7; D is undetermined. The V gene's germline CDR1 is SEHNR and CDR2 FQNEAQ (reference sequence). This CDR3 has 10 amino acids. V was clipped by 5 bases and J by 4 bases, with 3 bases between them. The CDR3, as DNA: TGTGCCAGCAGCGAGTACGAGCAGTACTTC. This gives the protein CASSEYEQYF. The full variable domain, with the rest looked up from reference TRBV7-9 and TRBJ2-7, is DTGVSQNPRHKITKRGQNVTFRCDPISEHNRLYWYRQTLGQGPEFLTYFQNEAQLEKSRLLSDRFSAERPKGSFSTLEIQRTEQGDSAMYLCASSEYEQYFGPGTRLTVT.

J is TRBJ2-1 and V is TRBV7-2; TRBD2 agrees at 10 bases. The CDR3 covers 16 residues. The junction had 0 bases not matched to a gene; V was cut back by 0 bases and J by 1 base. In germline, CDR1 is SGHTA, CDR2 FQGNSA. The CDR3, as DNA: TGTGCCAGCAGCTTAGCAGCGGGGGGGTCCTACAATGAGCAGTTCTTC. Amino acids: CASSLAAGGSYNEQFF. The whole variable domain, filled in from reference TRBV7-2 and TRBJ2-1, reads GAGVSQSPSNKVTEKGKDVELRCDPISGHTALYWYRQSLGQGLEFLIYFQGNSAPDKSGLPSDRFSAERTGGSVSTLTIQRTQQEDSAVYLCASSLAAGGSYNEQFFGPGTRLTVL.

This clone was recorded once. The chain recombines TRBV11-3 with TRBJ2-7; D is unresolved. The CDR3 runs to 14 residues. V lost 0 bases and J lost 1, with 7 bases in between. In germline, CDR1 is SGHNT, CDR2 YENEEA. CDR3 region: CASSLDHGSYEQYF. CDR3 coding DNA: TGTGCCAGCAGCTTAGATCACGGTTCCTACGAGCAGTACTTC.

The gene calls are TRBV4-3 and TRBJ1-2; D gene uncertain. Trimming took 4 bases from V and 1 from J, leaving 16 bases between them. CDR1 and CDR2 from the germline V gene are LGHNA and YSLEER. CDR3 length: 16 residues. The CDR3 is CASSPYGVGDNYGYTF. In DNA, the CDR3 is TGCGCCAGCAGCCCCTACGGGGTGGGAGATAACTATGGCTACACCTTC.

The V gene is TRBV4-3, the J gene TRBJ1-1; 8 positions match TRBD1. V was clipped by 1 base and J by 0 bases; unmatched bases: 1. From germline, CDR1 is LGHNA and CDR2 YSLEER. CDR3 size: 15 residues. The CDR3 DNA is TGCGCCAGCAGCCAAGGGACAGGGTTGAACACTGAAGCTTTCTTT. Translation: CASSQGTGLNTEAFF.

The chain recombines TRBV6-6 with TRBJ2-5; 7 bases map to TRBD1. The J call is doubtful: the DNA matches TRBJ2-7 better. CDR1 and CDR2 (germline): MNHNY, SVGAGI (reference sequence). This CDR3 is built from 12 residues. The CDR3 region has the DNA TGTGCCAGCAGTCCAGGGGGACACGAGCAGTACTTC. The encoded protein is CASSPGGHEQYF.

CDR3 residues: CASSLIGGGTGNSPLHF. In DNA, the CDR3 is TGTGCCAGCAGTTTAATAGGGGGCGGAACCGGGAATTCACCCCTCCACTTT. The J gene is TRBJ1-6, the V gene TRBV28; 7 bases are shared with TRBD1. The V gene's germline CDR1 is MDHEN and CDR2 SYDVKM. The CDR3 sequence is 17 residues long. J lost 7 bases, V lost 2 bases, and 11 bases had no gene match.

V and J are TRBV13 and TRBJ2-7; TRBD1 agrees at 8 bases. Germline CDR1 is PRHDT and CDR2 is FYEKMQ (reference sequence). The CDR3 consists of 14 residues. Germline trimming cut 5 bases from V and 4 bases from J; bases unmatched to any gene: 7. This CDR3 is CASSRTGSSYEQYF. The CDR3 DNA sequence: TGTGCCAGCAGCCGGACAGGGTCTAGTTACGAGCAGTACTTC.

The CDR3 region is CASSPRLAGSSDTQYF. The CDR3 DNA is TGTGCCAGCAGCCCGAGACTAGCGGGATCGTCAGATACGCAGTATTTT. The V and J genes are TRBV7-2 and TRBJ2-3; TRBD2 matches at 11 bases. Germline CDR1 SGHTA, CDR2 FQGNSA. The trim removed 5 bases at V and 4 bases at J, leaving 8 bases unmatched. The CDR3 spans 16 residues.

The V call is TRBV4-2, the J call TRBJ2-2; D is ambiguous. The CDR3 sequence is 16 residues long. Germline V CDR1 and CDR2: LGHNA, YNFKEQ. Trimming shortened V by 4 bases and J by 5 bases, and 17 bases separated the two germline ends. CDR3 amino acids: CASSPVYGVDTGELFF. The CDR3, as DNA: TGTGCCAGCAGCCCCGTCTACGGAGTAGATACCGGGGAGCTGTTTTTT.

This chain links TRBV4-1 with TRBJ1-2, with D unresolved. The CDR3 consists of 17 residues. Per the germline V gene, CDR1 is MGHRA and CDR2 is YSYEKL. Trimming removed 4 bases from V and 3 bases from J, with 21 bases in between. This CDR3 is CASSRTSSRGEDYGYTF. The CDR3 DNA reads TGCGCCAGCAGCCGCACAAGTTCCCGGGGAGAGGACTATGGCTACACCTTC.

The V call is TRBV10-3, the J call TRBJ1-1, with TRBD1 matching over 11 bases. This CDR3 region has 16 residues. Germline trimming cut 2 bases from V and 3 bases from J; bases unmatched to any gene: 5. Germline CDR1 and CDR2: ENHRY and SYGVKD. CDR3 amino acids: CAISERDRGIHTEAFF. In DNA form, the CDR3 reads TGTGCCATCAGTGAGAGGGACAGGGGGATACACACTGAAGCTTTCTTT.

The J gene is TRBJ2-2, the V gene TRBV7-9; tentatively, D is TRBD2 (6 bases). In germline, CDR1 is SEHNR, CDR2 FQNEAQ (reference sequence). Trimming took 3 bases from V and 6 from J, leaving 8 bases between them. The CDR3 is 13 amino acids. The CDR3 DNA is TGTGCCAGCAGCTTTGGAGGGGCCGGGGAGCTGTTTTTT. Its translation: CASSFGGAGELFF.

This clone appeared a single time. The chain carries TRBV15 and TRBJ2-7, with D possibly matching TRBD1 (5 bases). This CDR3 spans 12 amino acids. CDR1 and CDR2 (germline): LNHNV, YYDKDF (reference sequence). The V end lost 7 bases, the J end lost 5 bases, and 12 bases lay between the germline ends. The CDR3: CATKSLTDEQYF. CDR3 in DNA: TGTGCCACCAAGAGTCTGACAGACGAGCAGTACTTC. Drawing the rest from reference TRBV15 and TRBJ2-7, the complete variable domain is DAMVIQNPRYQVTQFGKPVTLSCSQTLNHNVMYWYQQKSSQAPKLLFHYYDKDFNNEADTPDNFQSRRPNTSFCFLDIRSPGLGDTAMYLCATKSLTDEQYFGPGTRLTVT.

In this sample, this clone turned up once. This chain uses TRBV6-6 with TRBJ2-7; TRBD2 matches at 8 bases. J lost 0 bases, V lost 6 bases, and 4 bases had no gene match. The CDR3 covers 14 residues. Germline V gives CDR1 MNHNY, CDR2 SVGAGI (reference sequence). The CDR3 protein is CASSVAGTSYEQYF. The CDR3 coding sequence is TGTGCCAGCAGCGTAGCGGGAACCTCCTACGAGCAGTACTTC.

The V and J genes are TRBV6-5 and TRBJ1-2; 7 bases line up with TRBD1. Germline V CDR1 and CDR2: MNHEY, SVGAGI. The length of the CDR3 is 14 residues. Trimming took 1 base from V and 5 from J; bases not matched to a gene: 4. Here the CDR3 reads CASSYLQGSYGYTF. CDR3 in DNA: TGTGCCAGCAGTTACTTACAGGGGAGTTATGGCTACACCTTC.